This T cell receptor (beta chain) stems from a study of cytomegalovirus exposure and HLA in healthy donors. CDR1 SGHKS and CDR2 YYEKEE come from the germline V gene (reference sequence). CDR3 size: 16 residues. To note about this clone: Sequence at one end of the junction differs from germline and may be a read error.

Researchers ran the PCR with 60 Vbeta and 13 Jbeta primers. This table comes from immunoSEQ multiplex PCR, and its TCRdb copy is limited to in-frame clones, with some not included. The table records about 190,000 clones, 80% to 90% of them present only once. The chain recombines TRBV5-5 with TRBJ2-6, with D maybe TRBD1 (6 bases). The receptor was derived from a man aged 35 to 55 in good health and CMV-seropositive. Specimen: PBMCs. The DNA of the CDR3 is TGTGCCAGCAGCTTAAGACAGGCCTCTGGGGCCAACGGCCTGACTTTC. This gives the protein CASSLRQASGANGLTF.